This paragraph reports one T cell receptor (beta chain). The data were taken from a study of neoadjuvant nivolumab and ipilimumab in lung cancer. Sequencing used immunoSEQ multiplex PCR; TCRdb keeps in-frame clones, though not all of them. The repertoire holds 40,000 to 55,000 clones, around 89% seen once, with around 3.7% in the top ten. The source of this sequence is an adult with non-small cell lung cancer. Some clones in this sample may be carry-over from other donors' samples. Source: blood, taken before neoadjuvant nivolumab, alone or with ipilimumab.

The DNA for the CDR3 is TGTGCCAGCAGCTTCGGTGCCCCGCAAAATGAGCAGTTCTTC. Its protein is CASSFGAPQNEQFF. The V call is TRBV7-2, the J call TRBJ2-1; D ambiguous. The ends were cut back, 3 bases at V and 7 bases at J, with 13 bases in the middle. The CDR3 sequence is 14 residues long. The V gene's germline CDR1 is SGHTA and CDR2 FQGNSA.